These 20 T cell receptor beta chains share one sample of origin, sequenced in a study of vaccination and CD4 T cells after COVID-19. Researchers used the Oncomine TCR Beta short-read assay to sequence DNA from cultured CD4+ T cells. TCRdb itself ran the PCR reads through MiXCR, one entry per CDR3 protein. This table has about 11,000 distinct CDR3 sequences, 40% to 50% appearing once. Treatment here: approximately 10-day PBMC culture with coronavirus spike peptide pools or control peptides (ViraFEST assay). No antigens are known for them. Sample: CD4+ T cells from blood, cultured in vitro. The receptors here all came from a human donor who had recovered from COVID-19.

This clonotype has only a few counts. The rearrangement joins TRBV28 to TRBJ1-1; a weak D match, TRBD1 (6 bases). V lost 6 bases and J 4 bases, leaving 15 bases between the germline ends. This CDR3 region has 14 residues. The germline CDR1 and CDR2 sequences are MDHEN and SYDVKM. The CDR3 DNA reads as TGTGCCAGCAGCAAGACAGGAGGGGCCACTGAAGCTTTCTTT. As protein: CASSKTGGATEAFF.

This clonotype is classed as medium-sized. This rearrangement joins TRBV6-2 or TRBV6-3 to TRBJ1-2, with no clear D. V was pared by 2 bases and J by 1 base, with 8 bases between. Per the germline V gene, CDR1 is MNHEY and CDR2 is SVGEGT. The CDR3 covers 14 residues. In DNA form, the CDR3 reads TGTGCCAGCAGTTACGTGGACCTTAACTATGGCTACACCTTC. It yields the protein CASSYVDLNYGYTF.

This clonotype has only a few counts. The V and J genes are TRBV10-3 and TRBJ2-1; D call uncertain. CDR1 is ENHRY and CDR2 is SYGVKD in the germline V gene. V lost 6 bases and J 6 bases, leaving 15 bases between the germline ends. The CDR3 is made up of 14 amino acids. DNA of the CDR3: TGTGCCATCAGCGGACGGACCGACGCCAATGAGCAGTTCTTC. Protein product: CAISGRTDANEQFF.

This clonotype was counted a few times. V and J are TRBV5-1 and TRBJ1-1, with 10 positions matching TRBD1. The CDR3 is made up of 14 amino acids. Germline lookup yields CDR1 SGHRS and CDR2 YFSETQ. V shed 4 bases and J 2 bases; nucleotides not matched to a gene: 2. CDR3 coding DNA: TGCGCCAGCAGCCGGACAGGGGGAAACACTGAAGCTTTCTTT. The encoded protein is CASSRTGGNTEAFF.

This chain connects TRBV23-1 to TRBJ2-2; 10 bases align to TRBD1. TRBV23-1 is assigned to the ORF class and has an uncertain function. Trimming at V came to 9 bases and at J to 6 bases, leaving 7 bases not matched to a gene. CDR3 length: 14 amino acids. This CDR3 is CARTGGDDSGELFF. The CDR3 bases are TGCGCCAGGACAGGGGGCGATGATTCCGGGGAGCTGTTTTTT.

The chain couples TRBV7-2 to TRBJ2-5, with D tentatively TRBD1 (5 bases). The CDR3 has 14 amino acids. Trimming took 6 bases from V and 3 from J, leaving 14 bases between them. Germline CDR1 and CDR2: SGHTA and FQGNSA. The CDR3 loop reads CASRPRGWEETQYF. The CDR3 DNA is TGTGCCAGCAGACCAAGGGGTTGGGAAGAGACCCAGTACTTC.

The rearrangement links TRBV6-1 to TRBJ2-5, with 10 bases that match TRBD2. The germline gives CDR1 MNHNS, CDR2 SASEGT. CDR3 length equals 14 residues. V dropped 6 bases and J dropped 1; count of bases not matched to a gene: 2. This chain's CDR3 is CASRTSGAQETQYF. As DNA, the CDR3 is TGTGCCAGCAGAACTAGCGGGGCCCAAGAGACCCAGTACTTC.

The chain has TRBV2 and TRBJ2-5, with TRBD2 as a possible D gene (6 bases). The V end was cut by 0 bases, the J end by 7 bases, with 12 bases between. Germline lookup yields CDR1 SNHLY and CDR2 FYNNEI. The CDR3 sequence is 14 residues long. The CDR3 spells CASSEAVEGRTQYF. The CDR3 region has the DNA TGTGCCAGCAGTGAAGCGGTGGAGGGCCGGACCCAGTACTTC.

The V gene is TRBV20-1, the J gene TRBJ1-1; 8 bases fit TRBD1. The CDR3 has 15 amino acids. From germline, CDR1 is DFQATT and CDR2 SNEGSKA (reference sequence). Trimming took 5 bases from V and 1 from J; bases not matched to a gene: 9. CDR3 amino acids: CSAGPFGQGNTEAFF. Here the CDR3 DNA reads TGCAGTGCTGGGCCCTTCGGACAGGGGAACACTGAAGCTTTCTTT.

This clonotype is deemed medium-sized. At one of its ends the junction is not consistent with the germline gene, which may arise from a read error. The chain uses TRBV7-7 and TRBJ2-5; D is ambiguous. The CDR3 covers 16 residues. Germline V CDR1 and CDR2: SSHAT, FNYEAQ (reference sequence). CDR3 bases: TGTGCTAGCAGCTTAGGACGTACATTGAGACAAGAGACCCAGTACTTC. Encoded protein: CASSLGRTLRQETQYF.

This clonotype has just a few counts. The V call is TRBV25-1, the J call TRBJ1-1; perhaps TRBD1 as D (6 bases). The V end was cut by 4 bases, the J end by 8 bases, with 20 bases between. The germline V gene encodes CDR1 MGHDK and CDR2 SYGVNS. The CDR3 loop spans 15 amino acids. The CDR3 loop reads CASSGGRGGLKEAFF. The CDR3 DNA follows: TGTGCCAGCAGTGGGGGCCGCGGGGGCCTTAAGGAAGCTTTCTTT.

The CDR3 is CASSYGQPPMNTEAFF. CDR3 nucleotides: TGCGCCAGCAGCTACGGACAGCCGCCCATGAACACTGAAGCTTTCTTT. This chain connects TRBV5-1 to TRBJ1-1, with TRBD1 as a possible D gene (6 bases). Trimming removed 3 bases at V and 0 bases at J, with 15 bases between. Germline V lookup: CDR1 SGHRS, CDR2 YFSETQ. The CDR3 has 16 residues. The variable domain in full, with the rest retrieved from reference TRBV5-1 and TRBJ1-1, is KAGVTQTPRYLIKTRGQQVTLSCSPISGHRSVSWYQQTPGQGLQFLFEYFSETQRNKGNFPGRFSGRQFSNSRSEMNVSTLELGDSALYLCASSYGQPPMNTEAFFGQGTRLTVV.

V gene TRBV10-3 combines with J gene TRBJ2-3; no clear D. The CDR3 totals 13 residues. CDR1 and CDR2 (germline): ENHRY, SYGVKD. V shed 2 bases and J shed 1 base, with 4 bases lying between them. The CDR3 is CAISEVGTDTQYF. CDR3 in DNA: TGTGCCATCAGTGAGGTGGGCACAGATACGCAGTATTTT.

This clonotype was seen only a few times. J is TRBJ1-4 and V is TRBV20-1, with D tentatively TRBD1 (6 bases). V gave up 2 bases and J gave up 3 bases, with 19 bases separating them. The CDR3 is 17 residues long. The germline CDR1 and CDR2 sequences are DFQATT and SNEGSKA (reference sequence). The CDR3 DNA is TGCAGTGCTAGAATCGCGGGGGCGCATAGGGCTAATGAAAAACTGTTTTTT. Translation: CSARIAGAHRANEKLFF.

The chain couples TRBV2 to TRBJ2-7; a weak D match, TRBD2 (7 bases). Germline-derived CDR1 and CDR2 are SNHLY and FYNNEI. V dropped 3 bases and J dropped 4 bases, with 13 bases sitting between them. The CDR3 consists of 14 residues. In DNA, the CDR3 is TGTGCCAGCAGTGAGGGGGGGCGTGGGTACGAGCAGTACTTC. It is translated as CASSEGGRGYEQYF.

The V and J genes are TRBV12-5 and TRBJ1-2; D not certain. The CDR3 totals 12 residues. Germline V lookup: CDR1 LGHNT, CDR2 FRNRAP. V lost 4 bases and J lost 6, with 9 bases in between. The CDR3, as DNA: TGTGCTAGTGGTTCCCTAGTGGATGGCTACACCTTC. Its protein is CASGSLVDGYTF.

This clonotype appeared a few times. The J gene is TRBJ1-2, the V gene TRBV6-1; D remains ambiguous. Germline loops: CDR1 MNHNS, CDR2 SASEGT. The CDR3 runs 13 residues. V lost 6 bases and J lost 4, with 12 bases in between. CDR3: CASRGGRSYGYTF. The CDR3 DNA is TGTGCCAGCAGGGGAGGCAGGAGCTATGGCTACACCTTC.

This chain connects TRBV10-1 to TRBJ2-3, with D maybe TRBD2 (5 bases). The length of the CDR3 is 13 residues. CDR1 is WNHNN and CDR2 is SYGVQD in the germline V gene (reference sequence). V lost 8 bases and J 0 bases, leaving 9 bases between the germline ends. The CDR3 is CASSGTSTDTQYF. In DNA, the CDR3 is TGCGCCAGCTCGGGAACTAGCACAGATACGCAGTATTTT.

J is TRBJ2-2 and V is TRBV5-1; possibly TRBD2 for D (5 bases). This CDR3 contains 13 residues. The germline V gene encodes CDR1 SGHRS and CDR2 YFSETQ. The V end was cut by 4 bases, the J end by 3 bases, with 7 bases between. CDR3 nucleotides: TGCGCCAGCAGCCCGGAGGACACCGGGGAGCTGTTTTTT. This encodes CASSPEDTGELFF.

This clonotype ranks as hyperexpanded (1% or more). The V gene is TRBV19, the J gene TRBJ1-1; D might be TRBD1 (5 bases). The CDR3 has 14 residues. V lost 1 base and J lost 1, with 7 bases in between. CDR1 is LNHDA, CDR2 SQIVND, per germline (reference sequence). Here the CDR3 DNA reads TGTGCCAGTAGTATAGTGGGGCGGAACACTGAAGCTTTCTTT. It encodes CASSIVGRNTEAFF.